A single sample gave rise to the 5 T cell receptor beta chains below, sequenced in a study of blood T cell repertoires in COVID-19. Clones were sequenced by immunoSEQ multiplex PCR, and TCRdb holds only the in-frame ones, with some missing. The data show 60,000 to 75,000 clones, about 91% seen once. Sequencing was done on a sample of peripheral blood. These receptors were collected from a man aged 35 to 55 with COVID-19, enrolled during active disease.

For the CDR3, the DNA is TGTGCCTGGAGTCCACCGGGAGCAAGGTCGGATACGCAGTATTTT. Amino acid sequence: CAWSPPGARSDTQYF. The V gene is TRBV30, the J gene TRBJ2-3; D might be TRBD2 (6 bases). The CDR3 runs to 15 residues. The germline CDR1 and CDR2 sequences are GTSNPN and SVGIG (reference sequence). V shed 2 bases and J shed 6 bases, with 18 bases lying between them.

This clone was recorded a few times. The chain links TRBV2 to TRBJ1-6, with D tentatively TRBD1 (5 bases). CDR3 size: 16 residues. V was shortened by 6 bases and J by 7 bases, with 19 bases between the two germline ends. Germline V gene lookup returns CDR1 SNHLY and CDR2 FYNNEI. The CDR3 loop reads CASRKGLGARNSPLHF. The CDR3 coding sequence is TGTGCCAGCAGGAAGGGGTTAGGGGCGAGAAATTCACCCCTCCACTTT.

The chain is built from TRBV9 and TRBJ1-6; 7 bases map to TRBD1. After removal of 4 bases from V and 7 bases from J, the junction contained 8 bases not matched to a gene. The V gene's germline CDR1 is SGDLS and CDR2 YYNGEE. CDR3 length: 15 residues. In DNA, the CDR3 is TGTGCCAGCAGCACACGGACAGGCGAGAATTCACCCCTCCACTTT. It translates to CASSTRTGENSPLHF.

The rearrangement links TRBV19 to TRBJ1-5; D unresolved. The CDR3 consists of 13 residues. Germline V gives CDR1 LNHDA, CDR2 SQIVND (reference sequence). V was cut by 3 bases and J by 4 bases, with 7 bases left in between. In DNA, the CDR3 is TGTGCCAGTAGTATCGGAGAGAATCAGCCCCAGCATTTT. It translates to CASSIGENQPQHF.

The CDR3 DNA reads TGTGCCAGCAGCCGGACTAGCGGGACAGATACGCAGTATTTT. Its protein is CASSRTSGTDTQYF. The chain has TRBV5-8 and TRBJ2-3; 11 positions match TRBD2. Trimming removed 4 bases from V and 3 bases from J; junction bases left unmatched: 1. The CDR3 covers 14 residues. Germline loops: CDR1 SGHTS, CDR2 YDEGEE.